This TCR beta chain was identified during a study of shared clonotypes between healthy human individuals. Here immunoSEQ multiplex PCR was the method, and the copy in TCRdb shows in-frame clones only, minus some. The repertoire holds around 2.3 million clones, with under 97% as singletons. This sequence was found in a man between 18 and 35 years old in good health. Sequenced material: naive CD4+ T cells sorted from blood. The sample's subset: CD45RA+ positively selected.

The CDR3 bases are TGTGCCAGCAGCTTGTCTGGGGGGAAGTACAATGAGCAGTTCTTC. Translated, it gives CASSLSGGKYNEQFF. The chain uses TRBV7-6 and TRBJ2-1, with D maybe TRBD2 (6 bases). Germline V gene sequence: CDR1 SGHVS, CDR2 FNYEAQ. The V end was cut by 3 bases, the J end by 4 bases, with 13 bases between. The CDR3 loop spans 15 amino acids.